This T cell receptor beta chain is from a study of blood T cell repertoires in COVID-19. The repertoire was sequenced with immunoSEQ multiplex PCR; TCRdb's copy has only in-frame clones and lacks some. Of some 190,000 clones in the sample, around four fifths were seen once. The CDR3 covers 15 residues. After removal of 2 bases from V and 5 bases from J, the junction contained 3 bases not matched to a gene. The germline CDR1 and CDR2 sequences are SGHDT and YYEEEE. The receptor's source is a human donor in a cohort sampled during active COVID-19. The chain combines TRBV5-6 with TRBJ2-1, with 11 positions matching TRBD2. Material: peripheral blood. DNA of the CDR3: TGTGCCAGCAGCTTACCGACTAGCGGGAACAATGAGCAGTTCTTC. Protein product: CASSLPTSGNNEQFF.